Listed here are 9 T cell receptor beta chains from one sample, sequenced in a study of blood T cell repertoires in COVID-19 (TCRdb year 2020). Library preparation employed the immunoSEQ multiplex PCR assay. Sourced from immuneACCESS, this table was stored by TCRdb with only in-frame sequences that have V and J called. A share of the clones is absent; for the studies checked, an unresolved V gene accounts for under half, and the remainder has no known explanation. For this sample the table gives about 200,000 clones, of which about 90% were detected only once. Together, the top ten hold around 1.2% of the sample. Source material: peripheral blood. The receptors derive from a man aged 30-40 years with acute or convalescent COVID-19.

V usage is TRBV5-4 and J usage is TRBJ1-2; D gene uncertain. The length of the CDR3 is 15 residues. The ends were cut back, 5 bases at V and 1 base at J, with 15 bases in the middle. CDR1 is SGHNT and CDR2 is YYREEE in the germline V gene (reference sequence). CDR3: CASSPTREINYGYTF. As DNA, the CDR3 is TGTGCCAGCAGTCCGACCCGGGAAATTAACTATGGCTACACCTTC.

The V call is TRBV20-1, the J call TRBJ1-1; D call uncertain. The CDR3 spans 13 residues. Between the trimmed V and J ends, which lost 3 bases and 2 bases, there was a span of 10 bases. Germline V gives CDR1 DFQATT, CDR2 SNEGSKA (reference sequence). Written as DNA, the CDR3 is TGCAGTGCTAGTACCAGTCACAACACTGAAGCTTTCTTT. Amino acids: CSASTSHNTEAFF.

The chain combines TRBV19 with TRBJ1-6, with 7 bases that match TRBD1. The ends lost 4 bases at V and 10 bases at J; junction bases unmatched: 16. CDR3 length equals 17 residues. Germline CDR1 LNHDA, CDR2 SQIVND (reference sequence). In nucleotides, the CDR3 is TGTGCCAGTAGTAGGACTTCTGACAGGGTCTACTTATCACCCCTCCACTTT. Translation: CASSRTSDRVYLSPLHF.

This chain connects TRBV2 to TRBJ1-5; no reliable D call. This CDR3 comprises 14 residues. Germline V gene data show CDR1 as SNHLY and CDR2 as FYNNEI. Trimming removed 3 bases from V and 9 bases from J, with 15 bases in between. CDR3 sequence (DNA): TGTGCCAGCAGTGACGCCCAGGTCCCCGCGCCCCAGCATTTT. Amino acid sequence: CASSDAQVPAPQHF.

DNA of the CDR3: TGTGCCTGGCACAGCCGGGGGAGCACCGGGGAGCTGTTTTTT. This encodes CAWHSRGSTGELFF. The genes are TRBV30 and TRBJ2-2; D is possibly TRBD2 (6 bases). Germline CDR1 reads GTSNPN; CDR2 reads SVGIG (reference sequence). CDR3 length: 14 amino acids. The V gene lost 5 bases and the J gene lost 4 bases, with 14 bases spanning the gap.

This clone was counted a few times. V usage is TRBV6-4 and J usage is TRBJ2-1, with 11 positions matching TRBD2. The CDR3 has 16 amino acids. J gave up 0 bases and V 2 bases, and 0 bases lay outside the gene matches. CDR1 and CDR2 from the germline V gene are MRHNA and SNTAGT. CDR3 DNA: TGTGCCAGCAGTGACCTAGCGGGAGGCTCCTACAATGAGCAGTTCTTC. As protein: CASSDLAGGSYNEQFF.

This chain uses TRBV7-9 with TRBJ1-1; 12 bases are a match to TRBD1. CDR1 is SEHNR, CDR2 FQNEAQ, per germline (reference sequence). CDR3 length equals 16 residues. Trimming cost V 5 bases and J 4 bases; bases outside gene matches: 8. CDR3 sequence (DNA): TGTGCCAGCAGCCTCTGGGACAGGGGGCCTGGCACTGAAGCTTTCTTT. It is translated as CASSLWDRGPGTEAFF.

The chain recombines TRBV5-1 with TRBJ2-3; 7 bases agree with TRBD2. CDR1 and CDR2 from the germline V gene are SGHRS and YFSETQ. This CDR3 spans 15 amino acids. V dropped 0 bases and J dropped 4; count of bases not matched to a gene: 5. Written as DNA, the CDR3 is TGCGCCAGCAGCTTGGAACTGGCGGGGGCAGATACGCAGTATTTT. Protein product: CASSLELAGADTQYF. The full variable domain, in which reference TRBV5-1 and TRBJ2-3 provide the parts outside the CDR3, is KAGVTQTPRYLIKTRGQQVTLSCSPISGHRSVSWYQQTPGQGLQFLFEYFSETQRNKGNFPGRFSGRQFSNSRSEMNVSTLELGDSALYLCASSLELAGADTQYFGPGTRLTVL.

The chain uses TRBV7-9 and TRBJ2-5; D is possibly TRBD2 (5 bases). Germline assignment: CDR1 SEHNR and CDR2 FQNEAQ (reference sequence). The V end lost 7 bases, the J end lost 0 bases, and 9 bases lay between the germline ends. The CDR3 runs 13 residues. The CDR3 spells CASTPGNQETQYF. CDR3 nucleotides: TGTGCCAGCACCCCCGGGAACCAAGAGACCCAGTACTTC.